This T cell receptor (beta chain) originates from a study of technical replicates of blood from four donors. Germline V CDR1 and CDR2: SEHNR, FQNEAQ (reference sequence). The CDR3 contains 16 residues. Trimming cost V 4 bases and J 3 bases; bases outside gene matches: 4. The table came from immunoSEQ multiplex PCR; TCRdb's copy has only in-frame clones and leaves some out. This repertoire shows about 97,000 clones, about 94% found once; its top ten account for 0.25% to 0.35%. V is TRBV7-9 and J is TRBJ2-1; 12 bases map to TRBD2. Sequenced input: T cells isolated from PBMCs. The sequence came from a human donor in good health. This CDR3 reads CASSSRLAGDYNEQFF. The CDR3 DNA follows: TGTGCCAGCAGCTCTCGACTAGCGGGAGACTACAATGAGCAGTTCTTC.